The sequence of this T cell receptor (beta chain) was determined in a study of persistence of HIV-infected CD4 T cells. The libraries were made with immunoSEQ version 4 in survey mode. This table comes from immunoSEQ multiplex PCR, and its TCRdb copy is limited to in-frame clones, with some not included. The sample has some 48,000 clones; more than 60% are singletons. This clone has a handful of counts. The antigen remains undetermined. The stimulus was lysate of CMV-infected fibroblasts, around 10 ug/mL. Memory cells lacking CD40L and CD69 with high CD45RO were sorted. The length of the CDR3 is 16 residues. The J segment lost 5 bases and the V segment lost 3 bases, leaving 8 bases of the junction unmatched. Germline-derived CDR1 and CDR2 are LNHDA and SQIVND (reference sequence).

The sample here was CD4+ T cells sorted from PBMCs after roughly 18-hour stimulation, taken from a patient who received antiretroviral therapy. This chain connects TRBV19 to TRBJ2-1, with TRBD2 matching over 9 bases. This receptor was obtained from an adult man with HIV who was CMV-seropositive. Here the CDR3 DNA reads TGTGCCAGTAGTATTAATCGACTAGCGGTAAACAATGAGCAGTTCTTC. It translates to CASSINRLAVNNEQFF.